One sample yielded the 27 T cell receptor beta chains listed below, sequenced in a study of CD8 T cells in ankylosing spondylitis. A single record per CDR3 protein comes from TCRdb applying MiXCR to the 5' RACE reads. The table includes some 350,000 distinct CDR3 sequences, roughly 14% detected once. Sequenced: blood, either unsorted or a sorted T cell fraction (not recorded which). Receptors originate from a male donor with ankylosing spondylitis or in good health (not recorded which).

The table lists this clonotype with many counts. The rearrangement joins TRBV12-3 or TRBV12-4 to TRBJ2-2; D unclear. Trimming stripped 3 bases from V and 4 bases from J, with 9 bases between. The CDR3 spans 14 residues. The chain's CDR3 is CASSLGYPTGELFF. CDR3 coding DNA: TGTGCCAGCAGTTTGGGGTATCCCACCGGGGAGCTGTTTTTT.

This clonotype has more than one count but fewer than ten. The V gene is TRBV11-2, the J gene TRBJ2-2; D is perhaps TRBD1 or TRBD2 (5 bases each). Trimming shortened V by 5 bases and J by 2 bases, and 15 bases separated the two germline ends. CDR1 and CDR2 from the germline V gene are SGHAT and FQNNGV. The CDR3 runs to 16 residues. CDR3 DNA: TGTGCCAGCAGCGAGTTGAGGGGCCCTAACACCGGGGAGCTGTTTTTT. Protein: CASSELRGPNTGELFF.

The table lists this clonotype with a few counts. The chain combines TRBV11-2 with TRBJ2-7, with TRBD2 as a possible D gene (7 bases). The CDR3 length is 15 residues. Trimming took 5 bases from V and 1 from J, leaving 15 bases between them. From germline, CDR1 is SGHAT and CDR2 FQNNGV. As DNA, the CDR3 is TGTGCCAGCAGCAGGGGGGCGGGGGTTTCCTACGAGCAGTACTTC. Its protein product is CASSRGAGVSYEQYF.

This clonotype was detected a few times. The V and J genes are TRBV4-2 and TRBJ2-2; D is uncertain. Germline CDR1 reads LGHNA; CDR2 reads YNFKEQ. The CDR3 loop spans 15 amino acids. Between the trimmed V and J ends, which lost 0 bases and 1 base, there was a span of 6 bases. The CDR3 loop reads CASSQDGRNTGELFF. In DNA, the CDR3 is TGTGCCAGCAGCCAAGATGGCAGGAACACCGGGGAGCTGTTTTTT.

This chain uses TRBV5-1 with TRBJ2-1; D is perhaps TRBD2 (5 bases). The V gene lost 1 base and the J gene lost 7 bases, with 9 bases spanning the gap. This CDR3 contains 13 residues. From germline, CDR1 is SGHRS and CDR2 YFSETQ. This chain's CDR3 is CASSLWRANEQFF. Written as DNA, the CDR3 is TGCGCCAGCAGCTTGTGGCGGGCAAATGAGCAGTTCTTC. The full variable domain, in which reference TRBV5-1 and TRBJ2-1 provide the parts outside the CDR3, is KAGVTQTPRYLIKTRGQQVTLSCSPISGHRSVSWYQQTPGQGLQFLFEYFSETQRNKGNFPGRFSGRQFSNSRSEMNVSTLELGDSALYLCASSLWRANEQFFGPGTRLTVL.

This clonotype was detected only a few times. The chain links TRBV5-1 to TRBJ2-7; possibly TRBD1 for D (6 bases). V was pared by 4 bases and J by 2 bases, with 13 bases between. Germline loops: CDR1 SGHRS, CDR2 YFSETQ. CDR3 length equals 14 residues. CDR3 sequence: CASSPRQATYEQYF. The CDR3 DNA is TGCGCCAGCAGCCCTCGACAGGCGACCTACGAGCAGTACTTC.

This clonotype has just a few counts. The CDR3 nucleotides are TGTGCCAGCAGTTACTCCTCAGATACGCAGTATTTT. Translating gives CASSYSSDTQYF. V and J are TRBV6-6 and TRBJ2-3, with no clear D. There are 12 residues in the CDR3. V dropped 0 bases and J dropped 4 bases, with 2 bases sitting between them. CDR1 is MNHNY, CDR2 SVGAGI, per germline (reference sequence).

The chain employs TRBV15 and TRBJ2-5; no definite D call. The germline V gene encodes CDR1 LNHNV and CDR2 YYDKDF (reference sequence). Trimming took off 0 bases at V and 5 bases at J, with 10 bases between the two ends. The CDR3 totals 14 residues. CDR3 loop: CATSRDQARETQYF. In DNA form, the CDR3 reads TGTGCCACCAGCAGAGATCAAGCTAGGGAGACCCAGTACTTC.

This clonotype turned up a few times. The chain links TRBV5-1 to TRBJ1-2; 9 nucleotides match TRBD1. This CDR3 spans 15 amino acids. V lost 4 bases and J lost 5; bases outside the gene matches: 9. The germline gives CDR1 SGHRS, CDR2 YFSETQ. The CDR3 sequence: CASSASGQGGYGYTF. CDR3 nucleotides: TGCGCCAGCAGCGCCTCGGGACAGGGAGGATATGGCTACACCTTC.

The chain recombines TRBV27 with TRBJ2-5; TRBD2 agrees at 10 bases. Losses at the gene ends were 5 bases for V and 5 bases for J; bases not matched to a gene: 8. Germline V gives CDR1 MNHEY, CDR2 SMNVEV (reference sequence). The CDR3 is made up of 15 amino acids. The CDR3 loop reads CASSPSSGGYETQYF. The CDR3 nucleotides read TGTGCCAGCAGTCCCTCTAGCGGGGGCTACGAGACCCAGTACTTC.

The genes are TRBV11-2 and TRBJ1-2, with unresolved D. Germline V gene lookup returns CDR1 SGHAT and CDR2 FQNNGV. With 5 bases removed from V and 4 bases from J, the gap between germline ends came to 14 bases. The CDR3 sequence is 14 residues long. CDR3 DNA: TGTGCCAGCAGCCCGGGAGACAAAGGCTATGGCTACACCTTC. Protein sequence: CASSPGDKGYGYTF.

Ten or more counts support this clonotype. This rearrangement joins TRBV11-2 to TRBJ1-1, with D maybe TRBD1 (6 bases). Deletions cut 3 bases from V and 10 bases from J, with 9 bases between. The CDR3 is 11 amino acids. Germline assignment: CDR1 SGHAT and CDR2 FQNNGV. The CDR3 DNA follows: TGTGCCAGCAGCTTCATAGGGGGAGCTTTCTTT. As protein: CASSFIGGAFF.

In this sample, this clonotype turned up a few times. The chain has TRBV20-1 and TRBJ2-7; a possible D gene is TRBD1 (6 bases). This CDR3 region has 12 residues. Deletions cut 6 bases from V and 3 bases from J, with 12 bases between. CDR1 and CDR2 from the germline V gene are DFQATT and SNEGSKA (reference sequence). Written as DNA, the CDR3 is TGCAGTGCGAGGACAGACTACTACGAGCAGTACTTC. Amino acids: CSARTDYYEQYF.

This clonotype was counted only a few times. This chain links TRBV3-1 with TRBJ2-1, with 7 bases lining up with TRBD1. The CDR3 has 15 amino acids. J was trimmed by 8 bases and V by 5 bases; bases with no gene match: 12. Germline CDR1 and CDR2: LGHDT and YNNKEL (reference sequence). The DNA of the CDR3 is TGTGCCAGCAGCTACAGGGGTACCACAGGGGATGAGCAGTTCTTC. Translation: CASSYRGTTGDEQFF.

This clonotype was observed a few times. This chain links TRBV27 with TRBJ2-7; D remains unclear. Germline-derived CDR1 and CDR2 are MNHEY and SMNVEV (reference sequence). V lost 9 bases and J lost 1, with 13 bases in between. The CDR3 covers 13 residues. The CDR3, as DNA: TGTGCCAGGAAGCCTAAAGTGTCCTACGAGCAGTACTTC. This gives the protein CARKPKVSYEQYF.

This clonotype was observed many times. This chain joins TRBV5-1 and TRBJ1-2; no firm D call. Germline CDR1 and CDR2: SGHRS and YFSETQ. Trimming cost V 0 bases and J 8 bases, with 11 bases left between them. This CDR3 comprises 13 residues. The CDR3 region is CASSLAGYSGYTF. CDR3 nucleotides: TGCGCCAGCAGCTTGGCTGGCTACTCCGGCTACACCTTC.

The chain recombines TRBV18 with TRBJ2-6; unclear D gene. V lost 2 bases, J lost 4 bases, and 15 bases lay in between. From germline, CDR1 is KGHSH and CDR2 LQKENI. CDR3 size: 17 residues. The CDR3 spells CASSPGAVPSGANVLTF. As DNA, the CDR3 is TGTGCCAGCTCACCAGGAGCAGTACCATCCGGGGCCAACGTCCTGACTTTC.

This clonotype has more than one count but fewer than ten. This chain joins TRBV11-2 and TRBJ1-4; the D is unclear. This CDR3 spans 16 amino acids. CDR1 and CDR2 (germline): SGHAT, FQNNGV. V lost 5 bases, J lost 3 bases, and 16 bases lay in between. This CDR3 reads CASSRSSGAPNEKLFF. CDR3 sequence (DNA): TGTGCCAGCAGCCGGTCCTCAGGCGCACCTAATGAAAAACTGTTTTTT. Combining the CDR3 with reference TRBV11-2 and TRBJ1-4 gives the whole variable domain EAGVAQSPRYKIIEKRQSVAFWCNPISGHATLYWYQQILGQGPKLLIQFQNNGVVDDSQLPKDRFSAERLKGVDSTLKIQPAKLEDSAVYLCASSRSSGAPNEKLFFGSGTQLSVL.

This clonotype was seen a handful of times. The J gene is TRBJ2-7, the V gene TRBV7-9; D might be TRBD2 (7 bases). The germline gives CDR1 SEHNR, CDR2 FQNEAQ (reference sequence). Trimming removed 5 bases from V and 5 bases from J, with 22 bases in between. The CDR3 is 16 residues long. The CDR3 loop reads CASSPRGGGDGDEQYF. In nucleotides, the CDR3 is TGTGCCAGCAGCCCGAGGGGGGGGGGCGATGGAGACGAGCAGTACTTC.

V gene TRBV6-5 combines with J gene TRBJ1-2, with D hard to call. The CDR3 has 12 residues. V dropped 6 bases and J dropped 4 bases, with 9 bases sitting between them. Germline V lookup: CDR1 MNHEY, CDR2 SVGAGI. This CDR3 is CASRTQSYGYTF. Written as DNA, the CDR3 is TGTGCCAGCAGAACACAGAGCTATGGCTACACCTTC.

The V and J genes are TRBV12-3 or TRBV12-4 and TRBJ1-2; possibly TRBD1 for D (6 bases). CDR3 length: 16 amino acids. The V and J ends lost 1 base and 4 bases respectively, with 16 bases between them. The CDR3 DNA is TGTGCCAGCAGTTTAGGACCCTCGGGCAGGGGCTATGGCTACACCTTC. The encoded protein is CASSLGPSGRGYGYTF.

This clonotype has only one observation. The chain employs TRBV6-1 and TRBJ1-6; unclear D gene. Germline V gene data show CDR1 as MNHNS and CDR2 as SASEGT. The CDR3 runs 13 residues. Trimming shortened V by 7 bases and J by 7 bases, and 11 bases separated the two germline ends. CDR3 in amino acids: CASTLDGNSPLHF. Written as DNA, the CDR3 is TGTGCCAGCACCTTGGACGGGAATTCACCCCTCCACTTT.

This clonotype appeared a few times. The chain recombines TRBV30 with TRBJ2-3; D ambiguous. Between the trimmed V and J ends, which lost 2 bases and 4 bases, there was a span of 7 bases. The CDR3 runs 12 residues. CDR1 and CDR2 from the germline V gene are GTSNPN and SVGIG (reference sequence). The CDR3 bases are TGTGCCTGGAGTCCTTTCTCAGATACGCAGTATTTT. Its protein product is CAWSPFSDTQYF.

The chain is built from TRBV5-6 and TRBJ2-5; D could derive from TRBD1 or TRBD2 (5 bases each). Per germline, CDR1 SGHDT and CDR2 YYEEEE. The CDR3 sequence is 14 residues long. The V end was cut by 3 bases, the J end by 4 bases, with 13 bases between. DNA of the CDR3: TGTGCCAGCAGCTCCGGGGCCACGGGAGAGACCCAGTACTTC. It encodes CASSSGATGETQYF.

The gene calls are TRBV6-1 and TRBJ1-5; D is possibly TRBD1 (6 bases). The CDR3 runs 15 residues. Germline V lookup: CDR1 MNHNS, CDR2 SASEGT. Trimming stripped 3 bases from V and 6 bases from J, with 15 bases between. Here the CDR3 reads CASSESDSRIQPQHF. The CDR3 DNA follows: TGTGCCAGCAGTGAGTCGGACAGTAGGATTCAGCCCCAGCATTTT.

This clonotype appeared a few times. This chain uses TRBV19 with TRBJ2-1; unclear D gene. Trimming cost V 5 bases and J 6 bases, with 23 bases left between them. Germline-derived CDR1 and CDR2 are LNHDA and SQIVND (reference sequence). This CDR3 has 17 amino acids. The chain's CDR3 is CASSAPGLPISPNEQFF. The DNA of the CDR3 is TGTGCCAGTAGTGCCCCCGGGCTCCCGATTTCTCCCAATGAGCAGTTCTTC.

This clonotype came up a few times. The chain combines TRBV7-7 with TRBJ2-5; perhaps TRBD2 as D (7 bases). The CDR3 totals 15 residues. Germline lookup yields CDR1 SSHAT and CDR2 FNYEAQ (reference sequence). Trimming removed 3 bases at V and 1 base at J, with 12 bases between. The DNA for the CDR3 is TGTGCCAGCAGCTTGGGGGGGGCAGCCCAAGAGACCCAGTACTTC. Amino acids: CASSLGGAAQETQYF.